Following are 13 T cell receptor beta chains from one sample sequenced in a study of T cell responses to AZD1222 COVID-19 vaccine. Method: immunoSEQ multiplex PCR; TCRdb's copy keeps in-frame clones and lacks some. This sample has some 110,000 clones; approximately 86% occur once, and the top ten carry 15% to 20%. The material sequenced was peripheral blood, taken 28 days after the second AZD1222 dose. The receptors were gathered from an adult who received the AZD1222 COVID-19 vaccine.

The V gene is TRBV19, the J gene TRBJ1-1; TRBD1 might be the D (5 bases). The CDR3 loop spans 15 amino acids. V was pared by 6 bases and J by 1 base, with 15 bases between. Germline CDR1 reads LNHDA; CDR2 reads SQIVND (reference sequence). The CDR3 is CASRPREGRNTEAFF. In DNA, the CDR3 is TGTGCCAGTAGGCCCCGCGAGGGGAGGAACACTGAAGCTTTCTTT. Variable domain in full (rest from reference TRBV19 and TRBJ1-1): DGGITQSPKYLFRKEGQNVTLSCEQNLNHDAMYWYRQDPGQGLRLIYYSQIVNDFQKGDIAEGYSVSREKKESFPLTVTSAQKNPTAFYLCASRPREGRNTEAFFGQGTRLTVV.

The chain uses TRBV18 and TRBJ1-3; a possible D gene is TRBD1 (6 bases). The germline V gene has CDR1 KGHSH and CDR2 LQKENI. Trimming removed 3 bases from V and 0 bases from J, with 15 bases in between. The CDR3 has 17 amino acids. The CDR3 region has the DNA TGTGCCAGCTCACCGGATACAGGGTACTCCTCTGGAAACACCATATATTTT. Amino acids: CASSPDTGYSSGNTIYF.

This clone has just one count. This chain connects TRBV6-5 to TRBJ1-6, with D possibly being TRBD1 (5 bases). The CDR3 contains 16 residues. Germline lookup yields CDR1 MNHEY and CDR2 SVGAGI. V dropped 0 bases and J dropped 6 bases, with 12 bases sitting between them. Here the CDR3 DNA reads TGTGCCAGCAGTTACTCGTTTCGACAGATTAATTCACCCCTCCACTTT. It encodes CASSYSFRQINSPLHF.

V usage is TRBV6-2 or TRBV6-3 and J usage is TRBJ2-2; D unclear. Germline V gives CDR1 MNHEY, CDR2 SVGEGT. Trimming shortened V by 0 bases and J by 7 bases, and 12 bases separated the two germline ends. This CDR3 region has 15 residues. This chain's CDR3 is CASSYSNRPGGELFF. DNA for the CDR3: TGTGCCAGCAGTTACTCAAATCGTCCCGGCGGGGAGCTGTTTTTT.

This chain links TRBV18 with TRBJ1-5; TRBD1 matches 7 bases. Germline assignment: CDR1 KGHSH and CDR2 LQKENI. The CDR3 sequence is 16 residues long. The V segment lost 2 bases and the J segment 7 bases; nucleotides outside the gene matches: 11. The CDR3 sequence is CASSPKGLQGHQPQHF. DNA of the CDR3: TGTGCCAGCTCACCAAAAGGTTTACAGGGGCACCAGCCCCAGCATTTT. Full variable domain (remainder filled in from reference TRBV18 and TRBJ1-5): NAGVMQNPRHLVRRRGQEARLRCSPMKGHSHVYWYRQLPEEGLKFMVYLQKENIIDESGMPKERFSAEFPKEGPSILRIQQVVRGDSAAYFCASSPKGLQGHQPQHFGDGTRLSIL.

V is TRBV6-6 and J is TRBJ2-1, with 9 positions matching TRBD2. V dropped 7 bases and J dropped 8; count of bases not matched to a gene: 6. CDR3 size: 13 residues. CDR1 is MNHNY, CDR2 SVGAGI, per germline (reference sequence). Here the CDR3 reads CASIQTSGYEQFF. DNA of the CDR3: TGTGCCAGCATCCAGACTAGCGGTTATGAGCAGTTCTTC.

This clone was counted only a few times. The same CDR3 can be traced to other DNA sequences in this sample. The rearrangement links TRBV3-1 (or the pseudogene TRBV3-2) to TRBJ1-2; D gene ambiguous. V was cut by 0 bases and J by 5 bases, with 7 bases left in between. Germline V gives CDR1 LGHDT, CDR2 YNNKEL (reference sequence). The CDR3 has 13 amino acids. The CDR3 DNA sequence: TGTGCCAGCAGCCAAGAAACAGCTTATGGCTACACCTTC. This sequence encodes CASSQETAYGYTF.

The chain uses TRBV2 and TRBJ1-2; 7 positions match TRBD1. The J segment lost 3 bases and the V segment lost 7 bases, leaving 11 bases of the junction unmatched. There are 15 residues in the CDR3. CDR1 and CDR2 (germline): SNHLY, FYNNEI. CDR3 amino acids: CASTRLEGGYYGYTF. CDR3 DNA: TGTGCCAGCACCCGACTCGAAGGGGGCTACTATGGCTACACCTTC.

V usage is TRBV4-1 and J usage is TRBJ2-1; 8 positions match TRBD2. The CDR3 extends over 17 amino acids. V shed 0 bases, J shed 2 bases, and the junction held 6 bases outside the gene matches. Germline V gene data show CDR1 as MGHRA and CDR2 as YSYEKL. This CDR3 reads CASSQDRSSGTYNEQFF. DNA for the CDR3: TGCGCCAGCAGCCAAGATCGGAGTAGCGGGACCTACAATGAGCAGTTCTTC.

CDR3 sequence reads: CASSFFVRDDNTGELFF. The CDR3 coding sequence is TGTGCCAGCAGTTTCTTCGTGAGGGATGACAACACCGGGGAGCTGTTTTTT. V usage is TRBV28 and J usage is TRBJ2-2; TRBD2 is a possible D gene (5 bases). The CDR3 spans 17 residues. The V end lost 3 bases, the J end lost 2 bases, and 16 bases lay between the germline ends. Germline loops: CDR1 MDHEN, CDR2 SYDVKM.

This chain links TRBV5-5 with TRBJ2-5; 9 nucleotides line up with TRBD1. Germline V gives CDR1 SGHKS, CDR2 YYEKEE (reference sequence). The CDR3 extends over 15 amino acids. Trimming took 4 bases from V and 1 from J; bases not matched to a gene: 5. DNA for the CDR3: TGTGCCAGCAGCCTGGGACAGGGCTTCCAAGAGACCCAGTACTTC. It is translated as CASSLGQGFQETQYF.

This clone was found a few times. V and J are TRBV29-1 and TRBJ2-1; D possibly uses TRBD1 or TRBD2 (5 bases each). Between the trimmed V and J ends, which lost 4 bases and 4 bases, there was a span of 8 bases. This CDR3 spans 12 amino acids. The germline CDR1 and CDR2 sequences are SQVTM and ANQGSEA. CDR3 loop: CSVAWGYNEQFF. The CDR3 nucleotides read TGCAGCGTTGCTTGGGGGTACAATGAGCAGTTCTTC.

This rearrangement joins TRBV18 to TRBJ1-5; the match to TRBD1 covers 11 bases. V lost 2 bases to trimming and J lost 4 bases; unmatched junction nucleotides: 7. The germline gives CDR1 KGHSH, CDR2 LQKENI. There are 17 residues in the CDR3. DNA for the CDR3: TGTGCCAGCTCACCATACTCCGGACAGGGGGCAAATCAGCCCCAGCATTTT. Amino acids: CASSPYSGQGANQPQHF.